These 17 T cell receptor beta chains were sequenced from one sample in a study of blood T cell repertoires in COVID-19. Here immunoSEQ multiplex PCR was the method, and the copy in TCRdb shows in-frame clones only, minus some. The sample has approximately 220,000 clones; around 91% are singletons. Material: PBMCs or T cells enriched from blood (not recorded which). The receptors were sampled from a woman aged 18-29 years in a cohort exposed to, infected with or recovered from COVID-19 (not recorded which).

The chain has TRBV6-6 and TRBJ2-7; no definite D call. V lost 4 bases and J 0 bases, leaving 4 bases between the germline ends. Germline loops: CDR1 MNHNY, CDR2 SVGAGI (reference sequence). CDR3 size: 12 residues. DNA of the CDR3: TGTGCCAGCAGTTTTCTCTCCTACGAGCAGTACTTC. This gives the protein CASSFLSYEQYF.

CDR3 coding DNA: TGTGCCATCAGTGTTGGGGGCCTCTTGAGCCAAGAGACCCAGTACTTC. It codes for CAISVGGLLSQETQYF. The chain combines TRBV10-3 with TRBJ2-5, with D possibly matching TRBD1 (6 bases). Trimming stripped 4 bases from V and 1 base from J, with 16 bases between. Germline CDR1 and CDR2: ENHRY and SYGVKD. The CDR3 covers 16 residues.

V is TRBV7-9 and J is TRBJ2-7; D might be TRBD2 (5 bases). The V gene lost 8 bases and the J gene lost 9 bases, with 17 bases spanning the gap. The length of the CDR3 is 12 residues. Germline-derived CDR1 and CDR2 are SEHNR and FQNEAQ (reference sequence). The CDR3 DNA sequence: TGTGCCAGCGACGATATTGCCGGAGGGCAGTACTTC. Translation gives CASDDIAGGQYF.

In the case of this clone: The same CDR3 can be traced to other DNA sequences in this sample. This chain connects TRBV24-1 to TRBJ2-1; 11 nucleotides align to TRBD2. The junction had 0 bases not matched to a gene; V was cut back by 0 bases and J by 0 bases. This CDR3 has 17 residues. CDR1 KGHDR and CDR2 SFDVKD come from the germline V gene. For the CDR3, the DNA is TGTGCCACCAGTGATTTGACTAGCGGGAGCTCCTACAATGAGCAGTTCTTC. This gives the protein CATSDLTSGSSYNEQFF.

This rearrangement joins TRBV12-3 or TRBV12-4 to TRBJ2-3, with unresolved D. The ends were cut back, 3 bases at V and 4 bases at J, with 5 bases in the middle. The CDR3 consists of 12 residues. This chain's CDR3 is CASSFGSDTQYF. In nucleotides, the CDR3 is TGTGCCAGCAGTTTCGGTTCAGATACGCAGTATTTT.

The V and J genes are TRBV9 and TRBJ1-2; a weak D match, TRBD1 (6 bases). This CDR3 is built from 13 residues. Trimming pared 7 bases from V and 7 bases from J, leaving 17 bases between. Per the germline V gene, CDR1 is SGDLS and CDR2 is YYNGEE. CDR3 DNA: TGTGCCAGCGGCCCACCAGGGGACGGTGGCTACACCTTC. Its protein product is CASGPPGDGGYTF.

The CDR3 loop is CASSERGSSYGYTF. For the CDR3, the DNA is TGTGCCAGCAGTGAAAGGGGATCCTCCTATGGCTACACCTTC. The rearrangement links TRBV6-1 to TRBJ1-2; D is perhaps TRBD1 (5 bases). Germline V lookup: CDR1 MNHNS, CDR2 SASEGT. The CDR3 length is 14 residues. V shed 2 bases and J shed 4 bases, with 11 bases lying between them.

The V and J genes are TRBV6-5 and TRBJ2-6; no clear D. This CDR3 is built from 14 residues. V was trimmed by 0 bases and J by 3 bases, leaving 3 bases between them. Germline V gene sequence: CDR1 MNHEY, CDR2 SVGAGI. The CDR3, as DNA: TGTGCCAGCAGTTACTCCCGTGGGGCCAACGTCCTGACTTTC. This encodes CASSYSRGANVLTF.

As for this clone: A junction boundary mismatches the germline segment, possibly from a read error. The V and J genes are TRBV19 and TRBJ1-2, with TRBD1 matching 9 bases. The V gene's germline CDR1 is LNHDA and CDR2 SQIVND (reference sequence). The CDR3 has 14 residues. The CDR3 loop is CASTITGGAYGYTF. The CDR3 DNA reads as TGTGCCAGTACTATAACAGGGGGCGCTTATGGCTACACCTTC.

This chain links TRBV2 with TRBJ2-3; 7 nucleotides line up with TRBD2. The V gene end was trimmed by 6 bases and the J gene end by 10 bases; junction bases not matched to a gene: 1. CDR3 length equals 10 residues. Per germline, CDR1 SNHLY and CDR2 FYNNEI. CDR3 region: CASSREAQYF. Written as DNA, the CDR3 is TGTGCCAGCAGCCGGGAGGCGCAGTATTTT.

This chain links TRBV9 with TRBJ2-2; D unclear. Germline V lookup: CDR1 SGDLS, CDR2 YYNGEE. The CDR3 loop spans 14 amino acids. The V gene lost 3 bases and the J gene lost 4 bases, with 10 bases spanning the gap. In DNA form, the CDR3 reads TGTGCCAGCAGCGAAAACGACTTCACCGGGGAGCTGTTTTTT. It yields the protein CASSENDFTGELFF.

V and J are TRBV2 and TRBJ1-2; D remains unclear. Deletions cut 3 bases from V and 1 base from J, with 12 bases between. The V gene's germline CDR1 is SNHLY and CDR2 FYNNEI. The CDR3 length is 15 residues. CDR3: CASSDQALRNYGYTF. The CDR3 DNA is TGTGCCAGCAGTGATCAGGCCCTCCGTAACTATGGCTACACCTTC.

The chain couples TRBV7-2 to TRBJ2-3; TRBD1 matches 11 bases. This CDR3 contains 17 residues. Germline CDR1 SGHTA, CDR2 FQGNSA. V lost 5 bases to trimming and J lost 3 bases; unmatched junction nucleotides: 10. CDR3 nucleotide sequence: TGTGCCAGCAGCCCAAAGGGGGGACAGGGGGAGACAGATACGCAGTATTTT. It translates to CASSPKGGQGETDTQYF.

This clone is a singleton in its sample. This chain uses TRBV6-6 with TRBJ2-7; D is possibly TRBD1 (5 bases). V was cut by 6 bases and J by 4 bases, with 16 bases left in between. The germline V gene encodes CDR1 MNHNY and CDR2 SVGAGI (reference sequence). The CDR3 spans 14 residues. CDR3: CASSQGHMGYEQYF. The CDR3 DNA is TGTGCCAGCAGCCAGGGTCACATGGGGTACGAGCAGTACTTC.

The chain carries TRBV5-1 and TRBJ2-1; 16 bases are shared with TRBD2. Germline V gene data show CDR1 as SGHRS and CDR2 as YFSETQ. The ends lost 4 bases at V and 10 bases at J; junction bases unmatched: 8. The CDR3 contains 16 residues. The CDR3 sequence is CASSRGTSGRDGEQFF. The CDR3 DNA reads TGCGCCAGCAGCAGAGGGACTAGCGGGAGGGATGGCGAGCAGTTCTTC.

CDR3 region: CASSQDLTSGGLSNYEQYF. The CDR3 region has the DNA TGTGCCAGCAGCCAAGACTTGACTAGCGGGGGGCTATCCAACTACGAGCAGTACTTC. This chain connects TRBV4-2 to TRBJ2-7; 13 bases match TRBD2. Losses at the gene ends were 0 bases for V and 3 bases for J; bases not matched to a gene: 11. From germline, CDR1 is LGHNA and CDR2 YNFKEQ. This CDR3 region has 19 residues.

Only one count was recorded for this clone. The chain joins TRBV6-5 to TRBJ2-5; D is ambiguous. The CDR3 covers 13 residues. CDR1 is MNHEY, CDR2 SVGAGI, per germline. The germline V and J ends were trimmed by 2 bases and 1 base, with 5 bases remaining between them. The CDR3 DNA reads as TGTGCCAGCAGTTACAGGAGCCAAGAGACCCAGTACTTC. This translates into CASSYRSQETQYF.